Here is one T cell receptor beta chain with its context. As originally analysed: Amplification of reference gene primers provided the estimated nucleated cell counts. TCRdb keeps only in-frame clones here, not all; method: immunoSEQ multiplex PCR. For V, J and clone size, that table is used; D and trimming come from the DNA. The sample carries roughly 250,000 clones, more than 70% recorded once. The germline V gene encodes CDR1 MNHEY and CDR2 SVGAGI. The CDR3 runs to 15 residues. V trimming: 5 bases; J trimming: 2 bases; junction bases outside the gene matches: 3. These data belong to a study of blood T cell repertoires in COVID-19.

This TCR derives from a woman in her thirties or forties who had recovered from COVID-19. This sequence joins TRBV6-5 and TRBJ2-1; 10 nucleotides line up with TRBD2. Sequencing was performed on peripheral blood. The CDR3 sequence: CASSPLAGAYNEQFF. The CDR3 DNA reads TGTGCCAGCAGTCCGCTAGCGGGGGCCTACAATGAGCAGTTCTTC.